Here is one T cell receptor (beta chain) with its context. Its target is unknown. This sample was included in a study of vaccination effects on CD4 cells after COVID-19. On the study more broadly: Samples were taken post-vaccine, and their median timing was 72 days after the second dose. Study conclusions and caveats: After vaccination of healthy people, only 1 of 255 vaccine-induced clones cross-reacted with common cold coronaviruses.

Pools of viral peptides were used by the ViraFEST assay to expand antigen-specific CD4+ T cells ahead of sequencing. Culture proceeded for 9 to 11 days, and CD4+ T cells were then isolated. Participants each got two BNT162b2 or mRNA-1273 vaccine doses. Data came from immunoSEQ multiplex PCR; TCRdb stores just in-frame clones and leaves some out. The table shows under 25,000 clones, with 81% occurring only once. Germline V CDR1 and CDR2: LNHDA, SQIVND (reference sequence). This CDR3 region has 15 residues. The V end was cut by 7 bases, the J end by 6 bases, with 18 bases between. This sequence joins TRBV19 and TRBJ2-2, with D perhaps TRBD2 (5 bases). Sequences were derived from CD4+ T cells from PBMCs cultured with SARS-CoV-2 spike peptides, sampled after COVID-19 vaccination. This clonotype was sampled from a human donor who received a COVID-19 vaccine. Some clones in this sample may be carry-over from other donors' samples. In DNA, the CDR3 is TGTGCCAGTACGAGCTTCGGAGGTGAGGCCGGGGAGCTGTTTTTT. Translated, it gives CASTSFGGEAGELFF. Combining the CDR3 with reference TRBV19 and TRBJ2-2 gives the whole variable domain DGGITQSPKYLFRKEGQNVTLSCEQNLNHDAMYWYRQDPGQGLRLIYYSQIVNDFQKGDIAEGYSVSREKKESFPLTVTSAQKNPTAFYLCASTSFGGEAGELFFGEGSRLTVL.